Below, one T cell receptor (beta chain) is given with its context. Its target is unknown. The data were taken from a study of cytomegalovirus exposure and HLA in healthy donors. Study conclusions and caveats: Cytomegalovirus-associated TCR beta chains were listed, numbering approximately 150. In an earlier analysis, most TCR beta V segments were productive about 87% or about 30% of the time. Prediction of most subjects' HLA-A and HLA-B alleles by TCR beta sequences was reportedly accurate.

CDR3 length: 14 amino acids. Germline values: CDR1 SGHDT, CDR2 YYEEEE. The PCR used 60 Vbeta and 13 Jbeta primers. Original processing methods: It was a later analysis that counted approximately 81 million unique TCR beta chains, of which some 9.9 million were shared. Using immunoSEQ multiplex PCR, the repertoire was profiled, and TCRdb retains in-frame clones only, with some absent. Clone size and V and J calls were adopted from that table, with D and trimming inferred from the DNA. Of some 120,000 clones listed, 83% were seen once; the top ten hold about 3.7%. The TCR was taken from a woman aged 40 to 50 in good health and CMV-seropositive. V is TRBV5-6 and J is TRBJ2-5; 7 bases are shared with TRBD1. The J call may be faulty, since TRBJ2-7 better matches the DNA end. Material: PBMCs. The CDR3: CASSLEQGYGEQYF. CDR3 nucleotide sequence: TGTGCCAGCAGCTTGGAACAGGGGTATGGCGAGCAGTACTTC.